Below, 26 T cell receptor beta chains from the same sample are listed, as sequenced in a study of Ad26.COV2.S vaccination and SARS-CoV-2 variants. Assay: immunoSEQ multiplex PCR; the TCRdb copy retains only in-frame clones and omits some. The repertoire consists of some 330,000 clones, with 85% to 90% occurring once and the leading ten covering 5.5%. Sample treatment: around 19 received Ad26.COV2.S at low or high dose, single or two shots; 5 received placebo; per-sample allocation not given. The investigators took samples on day 63 after the first vaccine or placebo injection. Material: peripheral blood, obtained in a trial of Ad26.COV2.S vaccine versus placebo. Receptor source: a person between 18 and 60 years old who received the Ad26.COV2.S COVID-19 vaccine or a placebo.

This clone was seen more than once but under ten times. This sequence joins TRBV2 and TRBJ1-2; TRBD1 is a possible D gene (6 bases). Germline CDR1 and CDR2: SNHLY and FYNNEI. CDR3 size: 13 residues. Trimming shortened V by 6 bases and J by 4 bases, and 12 bases separated the two germline ends. CDR3 nucleotides: TGTGCCAGCAGCTCACAGGGATCCTATGGCTACACCTTC. Its translation: CASSSQGSYGYTF.

The V and J genes are TRBV5-1 and TRBJ2-1, with D tentatively TRBD2 (5 bases). The CDR3 has 15 amino acids. Trimming left V 2 bases short and J 0 bases short, with 9 bases between. The germline V gene encodes CDR1 SGHRS and CDR2 YFSETQ. Written as DNA, the CDR3 is TGCGCCAGCAGCTTCGCTAGCAGCTCCTACAATGAGCAGTTCTTC. This encodes CASSFASSSYNEQFF.

V gene TRBV5-4 combines with J gene TRBJ2-5, with D possibly being TRBD2 (8 bases). The V end was cut by 4 bases, the J end by 4 bases, with 20 bases between. CDR3 length: 16 amino acids. Germline V gene data show CDR1 as SGHNT and CDR2 as YYREEE (reference sequence). Written as DNA, the CDR3 is TGTGCCAGCAGCGTGACAGGGCGGGGGGTCATAGAGACCCAGTACTTC. This encodes CASSVTGRGVIETQYF. Looking up the rest from reference TRBV5-4 and TRBJ2-5 gives the full variable domain: ETGVTQSPTHLIKTRGQQVTLRCSSQSGHNTVSWYQQALGQGPQFIFQYYREEENGRGNFPPRFSGLQFPNYSSELNVNALELDDSALYLCASSVTGRGVIETQYFGPGTRLLVL.

The chain employs TRBV27 and TRBJ2-7; D is tentatively TRBD1 or TRBD2 (5 bases each). The CDR3 is 16 amino acids. CDR1 and CDR2 from the germline V gene are MNHEY and SMNVEV (reference sequence). Trimming left V 6 bases short and J 1 base short, with 19 bases between. CDR3 in amino acids: CASSKLGVEGSYEQYF. Written as DNA, the CDR3 is TGTGCCAGCAGCAAATTGGGGGTCGAGGGATCCTACGAGCAGTACTTC.

The chain is built from TRBV7-9 and TRBJ1-1, with 7 bases identical to TRBD1. The CDR3 runs 14 residues. With V trimmed by 4 bases and J by 1 base, 3 bases remained unmatched. CDR1 is SEHNR, CDR2 FQNEAQ, per germline (reference sequence). CDR3 DNA sequence: TGTGCCAGCAGCTCACAGGGGTGGAACACTGAAGCTTTCTTT. It specifies CASSSQGWNTEAFF.

This clone was detected once. The V call is TRBV11-3, the J call TRBJ2-1, with D unclear. Trimming removed 1 base from V and 5 bases from J, with 6 bases in between. Germline CDR1 and CDR2: SGHNT and YENEEA. This CDR3 region has 13 residues. CDR3 in DNA: TGTGCCAGCAGCTTAGTACCGAACAATGAGCAGTTCTTC. Protein sequence: CASSLVPNNEQFF.

The chain joins TRBV6-5 to TRBJ2-1, with 11 nucleotides matching TRBD2. The CDR3 length is 15 residues. V gave up 5 bases and J gave up 15 bases; unmatched junction bases: 15. In germline, CDR1 is MNHEY, CDR2 SVGAGI. CDR3 loop: CASSSILAGEWVRFF. The CDR3 bases are TGTGCCAGCAGTAGTATACTAGCGGGAGAGTGGGTTCGGTTCTTC.

The genes are TRBV18 and TRBJ1-1; TRBD1 is a possible D gene (5 bases). CDR1 and CDR2 from the germline V gene are KGHSH and LQKENI. CDR3 length equals 12 residues. V lost 8 bases to trimming and J lost 1 base, with 8 bases between them. CDR3 protein: CASHTGNTEAFF. The CDR3 nucleotides are TGTGCCAGCCACACAGGGAACACTGAAGCTTTCTTT.

The V call is TRBV6-2 or TRBV6-3, the J call TRBJ2-7, with 10 nucleotides matching TRBD2. CDR3 length: 19 amino acids. CDR1 MNHEY and CDR2 SVGEGT come from the germline V gene. The V and J ends lost 4 bases and 3 bases, in that order; junction bases with no gene match: 18. For the CDR3, the DNA is TGTGCCAGCAGTTCCACTACCGGGACTAGCGTCGGTTGGGGCTACGAGCAGTACTTC. This translates into CASSSTTGTSVGWGYEQYF.

The V call is TRBV18, the J call TRBJ2-7; D unresolved. V was clipped by 5 bases and J by 2 bases, with 10 bases between them. The length of the CDR3 is 13 residues. Germline CDR1 KGHSH, CDR2 LQKENI. The CDR3 is CASSIGSTYEQYF. For the CDR3, the DNA is TGTGCCAGCTCAATAGGGTCTACCTACGAGCAGTACTTC.

V usage is TRBV13 and J usage is TRBJ2-1; 9 nucleotides align to TRBD2. Germline-derived CDR1 and CDR2 are PRHDT and FYEKMQ (reference sequence). CDR3 length: 14 residues. The trim removed 6 bases at V and 6 bases at J, leaving 6 bases unmatched. The CDR3 reads CASSPSGTFNEQFF. In nucleotides, the CDR3 is TGTGCCAGCAGTCCTAGCGGGACCTTCAATGAGCAGTTCTTC.

V gene TRBV4-3 combines with J gene TRBJ1-4; no clear D gene. Deletions cut 1 base from V and 7 bases from J, with 7 bases between. This CDR3 spans 13 amino acids. Per the germline V gene, CDR1 is LGHNA and CDR2 is YSLEER. The CDR3 DNA reads as TGCGCCAGCAGCCAAGGGTATGCTGAAAAACTGTTTTTT. Its translation: CASSQGYAEKLFF.

This chain links TRBV27 with TRBJ2-7, with 11 bases lining up with TRBD1. The CDR3 has 12 residues. Looked up from germline, CDR1 is MNHEY and CDR2 is SMNVEV (reference sequence). V shed 8 bases, J shed 6 bases, and the junction held 3 bases outside the gene matches. CDR3 loop: CASRDRGGEQYV. For the CDR3, the DNA is TGTGCCAGCCGGGACAGGGGGGGCGAGCAGTACGTC.

This chain links TRBV15 with TRBJ2-3, with 8 bases that match TRBD2. This CDR3 has 15 amino acids. Germline CDR1 reads LNHNV; CDR2 reads YYDKDF (reference sequence). After removal of 0 bases from V and 3 bases from J, the junction contained 2 bases not matched to a gene. The CDR3 region has the DNA TGTGCCACCAGCAGAGAAGCGGGAGCGACAGATACGCAGTATTTT. This codes for CATSREAGATDTQYF.

The genes are TRBV7-3 and TRBJ2-1, with 7 bases matching TRBD2. V trimming: 2 bases; J trimming: 4 bases; junction bases outside the gene matches: 8. The CDR3 spans 16 residues. Germline CDR1 SGHTA, CDR2 FQGTGA. The CDR3 DNA is TGTGCCAGCAGCTTACCTCTGAGCGGGGTGTACAATGAGCAGTTCTTC. Translating it yields CASSLPLSGVYNEQFF.

The chain recombines TRBV19 with TRBJ1-2; 9 bases are a match to TRBD1. The CDR3 totals 15 residues. With V trimmed by 4 bases and J by 2 bases, 5 bases remained unmatched. From germline, CDR1 is LNHDA and CDR2 SQIVND (reference sequence). In DNA, the CDR3 is TGTGCCAGTAGTACCCCTGGGACAGGGAACTATGGCTACACCTTC. The encoded protein is CASSTPGTGNYGYTF.

The chain employs TRBV27 and TRBJ2-7; TRBD2 agrees at 8 bases. Trimming removed 3 bases from V and 2 bases from J; junction bases left unmatched: 3. Germline V gene lookup returns CDR1 MNHEY and CDR2 SMNVEV (reference sequence). The CDR3 sequence is 14 residues long. The CDR3 region is CASSFGGVPYEQYF. The CDR3 region has the DNA TGTGCCAGCAGTTTCGGGGGGGTTCCCTACGAGCAGTACTTC.

The CDR3 reads CASRGETQYF. CDR3 nucleotide sequence: TGTGCCAGCAGGGGGGAGACCCAGTACTTC. The V gene is TRBV27, the J gene TRBJ2-5, with D hard to call. The CDR3 spans 10 residues. Deletions cut 6 bases from V and 5 bases from J, with 4 bases between. The V gene's germline CDR1 is MNHEY and CDR2 SMNVEV (reference sequence).

A few counts support this clone. The chain joins TRBV5-1 to TRBJ1-1; D is uncertain. Trimming took 1 base from V and 0 from J, leaving 10 bases between them. The CDR3 is made up of 15 amino acids. CDR1 SGHRS and CDR2 YFSETQ come from the germline V gene. The CDR3 loop reads CASSLRADLNTEAFF. The CDR3 DNA sequence: TGCGCCAGCAGCTTGAGGGCAGATTTGAACACTGAAGCTTTCTTT.

The CDR3 loop reads CASSPGTSGNTGELFF. Here the CDR3 DNA reads TGTGCCAGCAGCCCGGGGACTAGCGGTAACACCGGGGAGCTGTTTTTT. The chain joins TRBV5-4 to TRBJ2-2, with TRBD2 identical over 11 bases. Germline CDR1 is SGHNT and CDR2 is YYREEE (reference sequence). The V segment lost 4 bases and the J segment 2 bases; nucleotides outside the gene matches: 4. This CDR3 region has 16 residues.

This chain connects TRBV23-1 to TRBJ2-7, with a weak D call TRBD2 (6 bases). TRBV23-1 counts as an open reading frame of uncertain function. V was trimmed by 10 bases and J by 4 bases, leaving 23 bases between them. The CDR3 extends over 15 amino acids. For the CDR3, the DNA is TGCGCCACGGGACTTTTCGAGGGTTCAATGTACGAGCAGTACGTC. Its protein product is CATGLFEGSMYEQYV.

V usage is TRBV11-2 and J usage is TRBJ2-7; 13 nucleotides match TRBD2. This CDR3 is 16 amino acids long. CDR1 is SGHAT and CDR2 is FQNNGV in the germline V gene. J lost 2 bases, V lost 2 bases, and 3 bases had no gene match. CDR3 coding DNA: TGTGCCAGCAGCTTAACCACTAGCGGGAGGGCCTACGAGCAGTACGTC. It codes for CASSLTTSGRAYEQYV.

The rearrangement links TRBV12-3 or TRBV12-4 to TRBJ1-1, with no clear D. The CDR3 length is 13 residues. Trimming took 8 bases from V and 1 from J, leaving 11 bases between them. CDR3 sequence: CASGVPGNTEAFF. The CDR3 bases are TGTGCCAGCGGGGTTCCAGGGAACACTGAAGCTTTCTTT.

The rearrangement uses TRBV9 and TRBJ1-5; no definite D call. Germline lookup yields CDR1 SGDLS and CDR2 YYNGEE. CDR3 length equals 17 residues. V was shortened by 0 bases and J by 1 base, with 14 bases between the two germline ends. The CDR3 DNA is TGTGCCAGCAGCGTAGTGAAGGAAACGACCAGCAATCAGCCCCAGCATTTT. As protein: CASSVVKETTSNQPQHF.

The chain links TRBV7-2 to TRBJ2-5; D gene ambiguous. V was trimmed by 6 bases and J by 2 bases, leaving 22 bases between them. Germline CDR1 reads SGHTA; CDR2 reads FQGNSA. The CDR3 extends over 17 amino acids. The CDR3 here is CASRARPDLRIQETQYF. Written as DNA, the CDR3 is TGTGCCAGCAGGGCCCGGCCCGATCTACGGATACAAGAGACCCAGTACTTC.

This rearrangement joins TRBV5-1 to TRBJ1-1; the match to TRBD1 covers 9 bases. Germline loops: CDR1 SGHRS, CDR2 YFSETQ. The ends lost 4 bases at V and 7 bases at J; junction bases unmatched: 14. The CDR3 runs 16 residues. The chain's CDR3 is CASSESGQGTGGEAFF. As DNA, the CDR3 is TGCGCCAGCAGCGAATCGGGACAGGGAACGGGTGGTGAAGCTTTCTTT.